This TCR beta chain derives from a study of blood T cell repertoires in COVID-19. Study as a whole: Researchers got acute and convalescent COVID-19 samples from the United States, Italy and Spain. T cells, B-cell-depleted T cells, or PBMCs provided the cDNA or gDNA that served as material.

The CDR3 runs to 12 residues. Between the trimmed V and J ends, which lost 5 bases and 6 bases, there was a span of 10 bases. Methods used by the authors: Estimated nucleated cell counts came from reference gene primer amplification. TCRdb keeps only in-frame clones here, not all; method: immunoSEQ multiplex PCR. That table supplies the V and J calls and clone size; D and trimming were determined from the DNA. Of 120,000 to 150,000 clones detected, approximately 80% appear once; the ten largest clones hold over 4%. The TCR was taken from a woman aged 45-65 years with acute or convalescent COVID-19. The rearrangement links TRBV12-3 or TRBV12-4 to TRBJ1-1; D not resolved. The sequencing input was peripheral blood. The CDR3 is CASSGGGAEAFF. The CDR3 DNA reads TGTGCCAGCAGTGGAGGAGGAGCTGAAGCTTTCTTT.